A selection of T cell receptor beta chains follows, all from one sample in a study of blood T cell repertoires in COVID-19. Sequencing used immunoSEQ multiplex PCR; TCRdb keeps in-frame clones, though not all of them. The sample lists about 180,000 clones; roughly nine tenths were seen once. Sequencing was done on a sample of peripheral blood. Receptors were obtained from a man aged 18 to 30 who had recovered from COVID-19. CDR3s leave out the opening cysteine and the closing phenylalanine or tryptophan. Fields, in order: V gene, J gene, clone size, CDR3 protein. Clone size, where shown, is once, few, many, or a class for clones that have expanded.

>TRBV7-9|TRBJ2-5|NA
ASSPKSREIEETQY
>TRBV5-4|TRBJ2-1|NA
ASSLDLGGGNEQF
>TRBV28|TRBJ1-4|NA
ASSATGANEKLF
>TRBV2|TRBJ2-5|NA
ASSPKKTSGSLSETQY
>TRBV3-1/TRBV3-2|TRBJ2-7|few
ASSPGDYEQY
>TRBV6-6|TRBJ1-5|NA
ASSEGQFNQPQH
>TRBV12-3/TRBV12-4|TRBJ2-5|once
ASIRTGGETQY
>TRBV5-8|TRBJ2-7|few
ASSLRFGYEQY
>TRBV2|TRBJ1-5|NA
AGGTGEGQPQH
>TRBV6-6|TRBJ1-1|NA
ASTNGLGAQTEAF
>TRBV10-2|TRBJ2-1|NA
ASSDGGEEF
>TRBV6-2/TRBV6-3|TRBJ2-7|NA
ASSYEVAGDEQY
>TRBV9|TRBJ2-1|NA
ASSAASPGNEQF
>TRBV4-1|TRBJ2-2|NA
ASSQTGGGTGELF
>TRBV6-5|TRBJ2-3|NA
ASSYTGTGGTDTQY
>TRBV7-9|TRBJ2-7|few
ASSLGPRQGRSYEQY
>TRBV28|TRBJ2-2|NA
ASSRVGSGGTGELF
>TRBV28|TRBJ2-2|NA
ASSFPGGTGELF
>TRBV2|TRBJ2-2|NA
ASSVLAGVSGELF
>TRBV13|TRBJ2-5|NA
ASSLLAGKETQY
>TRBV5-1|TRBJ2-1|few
ASSLPRDYSYNEQF
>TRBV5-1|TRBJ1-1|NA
ASSLNTGILTEAF
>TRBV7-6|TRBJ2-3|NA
ASSSDRRSTDTQY
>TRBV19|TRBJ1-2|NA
ASSTLSYGYT
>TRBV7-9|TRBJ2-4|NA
ASSLANSKNIQY
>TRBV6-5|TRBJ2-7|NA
ASSYKRGNSYEQY
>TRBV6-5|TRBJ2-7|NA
ASSREYYEQY
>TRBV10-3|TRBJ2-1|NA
ATTGTSGNNEQF
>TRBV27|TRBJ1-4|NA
ASSRLADEKLF
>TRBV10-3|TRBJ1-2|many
AISESLEGYGYT
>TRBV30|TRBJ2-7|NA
AWSATGTSGRAEQY
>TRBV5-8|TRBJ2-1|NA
ASSFGTFNEQF